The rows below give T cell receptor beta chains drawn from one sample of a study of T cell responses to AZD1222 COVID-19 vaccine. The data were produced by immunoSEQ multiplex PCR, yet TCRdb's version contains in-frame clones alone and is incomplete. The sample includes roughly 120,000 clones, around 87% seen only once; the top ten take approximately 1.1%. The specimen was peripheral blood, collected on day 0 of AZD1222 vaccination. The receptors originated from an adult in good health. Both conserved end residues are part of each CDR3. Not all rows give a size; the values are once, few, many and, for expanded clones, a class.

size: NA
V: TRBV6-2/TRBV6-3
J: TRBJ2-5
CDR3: CASSYSINARGAQETQYF

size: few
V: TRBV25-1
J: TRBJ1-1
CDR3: CASRDGGSEAFF

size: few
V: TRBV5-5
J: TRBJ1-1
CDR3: CASSFSRGTEAFF

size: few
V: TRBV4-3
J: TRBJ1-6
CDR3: CASREQTGGHNSPLHF

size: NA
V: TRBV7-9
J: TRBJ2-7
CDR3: CASSSGQLEQYF

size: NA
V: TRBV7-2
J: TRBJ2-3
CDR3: CASSTMGGGSTDTQYF

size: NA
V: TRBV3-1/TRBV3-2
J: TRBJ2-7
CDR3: CASSQDPRLEYEQYF

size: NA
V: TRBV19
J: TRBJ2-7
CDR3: CASSTQYEQYF

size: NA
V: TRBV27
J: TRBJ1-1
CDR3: CASSLSPWGTEAFF

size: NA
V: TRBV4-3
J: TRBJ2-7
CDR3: CASSQERGRYEQYF

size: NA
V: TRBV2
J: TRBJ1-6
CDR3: CASRGRASYNSPLHF

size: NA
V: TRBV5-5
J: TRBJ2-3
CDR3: CASSLTATDTQYF

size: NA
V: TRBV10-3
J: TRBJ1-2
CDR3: CAISGGGDGYTF

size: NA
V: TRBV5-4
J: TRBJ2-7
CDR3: CASSLDLGGDEQYF

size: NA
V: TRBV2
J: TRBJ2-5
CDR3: CASGTGLKTQYF

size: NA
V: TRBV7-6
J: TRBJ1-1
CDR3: CASSLGAGARTEAFF

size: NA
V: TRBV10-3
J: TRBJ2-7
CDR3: CAISEAAYYEQYF

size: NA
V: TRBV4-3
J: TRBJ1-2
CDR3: CASSQVADRPLYGYTF

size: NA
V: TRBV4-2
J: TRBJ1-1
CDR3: CASSQVGLYEAFF

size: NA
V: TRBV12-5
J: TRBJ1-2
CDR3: CASGSYTQGMGGYTF

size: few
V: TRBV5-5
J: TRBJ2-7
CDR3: CASSLSRTYEQYF

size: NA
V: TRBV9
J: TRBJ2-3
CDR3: CASSERGRPDTQYF

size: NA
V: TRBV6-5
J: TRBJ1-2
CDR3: CASSYSDYGYTF

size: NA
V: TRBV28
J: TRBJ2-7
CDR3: CASSAWGGGVREQYF

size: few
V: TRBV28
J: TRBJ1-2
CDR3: CASMRGDYGYTF

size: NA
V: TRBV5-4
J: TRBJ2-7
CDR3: CATTGRVKNEQYF

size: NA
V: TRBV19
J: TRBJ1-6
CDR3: CASRFDRESPLHF

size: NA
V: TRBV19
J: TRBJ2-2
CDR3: CASSIFAGANTGELFF

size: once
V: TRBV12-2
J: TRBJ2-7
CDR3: CASRLIAGGSYEQYF

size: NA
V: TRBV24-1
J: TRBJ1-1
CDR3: CATSAGGAEAFF

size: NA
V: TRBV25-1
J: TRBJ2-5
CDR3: CASGGRLQGGTQYF

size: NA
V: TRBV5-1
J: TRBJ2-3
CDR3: CASSRTSGGTDTQYF

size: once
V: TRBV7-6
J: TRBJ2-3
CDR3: CASSLGQGVADTQYF

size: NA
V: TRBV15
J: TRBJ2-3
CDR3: CATSRDRTDTQYF

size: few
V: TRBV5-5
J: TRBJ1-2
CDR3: CASSWVARGAGYTF